This T cell receptor beta chain was recovered during a study of shared clonotypes between healthy human individuals. The wider study: Donor ages ranged 18 to 49 years: two women, a few men. Overall study results and limits: Sharing across four donors was highest in naive CD4 (roughly 5%) and lowest in memory CD8 (about 0.4%). Sharing of clonotypes among donors was expected to vary with sequencing depth.

As concerns this clone: No antigen is known for it.

Data came from immunoSEQ multiplex PCR; TCRdb stores just in-frame clones and leaves some out. This sample carries around 1.4 million clones, approximately 98.5% of them seen once, and the ten largest clones take 0.36%. This sequence originates from a young man in good health. Sequencing input: naive CD4+ T cells sorted from blood. Subset defined: CD45RA+ positively selected.

CDR3 amino acids: CASSLAVGTGRTDTQYF. CDR3 nucleotides: TGCGCCAGCAGCTTGGCCGTCGGGACAGGGCGCACAGATACGCAGTATTTT. The V call is TRBV5-1, the J call TRBJ2-3; 9 bases are shared with TRBD1. The CDR3 is 17 residues long. CDR1 is SGHRS, CDR2 YFSETQ, per germline. V dropped 0 bases and J dropped 1; count of bases not matched to a gene: 6.